The present TCR beta chain was sequenced within a study of blood T cells in healthy people across ages. Study-level findings and limits: With donor CMV status unknown, expanded clonotype changes were possibly confounded. A roughly linear fall in TCR beta diversity per million T cells was seen with increasing age. Higher diversity and more naive CD4+ cells were features of long-lived donors, compared to aged donors.

As to this clonotype: What it recognizes is unknown. This clone may be a read error of a much larger clone one base away.

Trimming removed 8 bases from V and 8 bases from J; junction bases left unmatched: 6. CDR1 and CDR2 from the germline V gene are DFQATT and SNEGSKA (reference sequence). CDR3 length: 11 amino acids. Peripheral blood was drawn, around 9.3 milliliters per donor. Together with a sample-barcoded 5' primer, a J-beta primer mix was included in a second PCR lasting roughly 6 to 12 cycles. TCRdb re-analysed the 5' RACE reads in MiXCR, keeping a single row per CDR3 protein. The sample lists 1.5 million to 2 million distinct CDR3 sequences, around 35% occurring once. The gene calls are TRBV20-1 and TRBJ1-2; 9 nucleotides align to TRBD1. The specimen was blood. The clonotype comes from a woman aged 30 to 39 in good health. As DNA, the CDR3 is TGCAGTACCCGGACAGGGGAAGGCTACACCTTC. This sequence encodes CSTRTGEGYTF.